The source of this TCR beta chain is a study of blood T cell repertoires in COVID-19. With V trimmed by 5 bases and J by 6 bases, 9 bases remained unmatched. The CDR3 runs to 14 residues. Germline V gene lookup returns CDR1 MNHEY and CDR2 SMNVEV (reference sequence). Clones were sequenced by immunoSEQ multiplex PCR, and TCRdb holds only the in-frame ones, with some missing. The sample includes over 35,000 clones, over 85% of them seen just once. The rearrangement uses TRBV27 and TRBJ2-7; 8 nucleotides agree with TRBD1. The sample consisted of peripheral blood. The receptor was derived from a man aged 70 or older with active COVID-19. CDR3 loop: CASSLRTGPTEQYF. Written as DNA, the CDR3 is TGTGCCAGCAGTCTCCGGACAGGGCCCACCGAGCAGTACTTC.